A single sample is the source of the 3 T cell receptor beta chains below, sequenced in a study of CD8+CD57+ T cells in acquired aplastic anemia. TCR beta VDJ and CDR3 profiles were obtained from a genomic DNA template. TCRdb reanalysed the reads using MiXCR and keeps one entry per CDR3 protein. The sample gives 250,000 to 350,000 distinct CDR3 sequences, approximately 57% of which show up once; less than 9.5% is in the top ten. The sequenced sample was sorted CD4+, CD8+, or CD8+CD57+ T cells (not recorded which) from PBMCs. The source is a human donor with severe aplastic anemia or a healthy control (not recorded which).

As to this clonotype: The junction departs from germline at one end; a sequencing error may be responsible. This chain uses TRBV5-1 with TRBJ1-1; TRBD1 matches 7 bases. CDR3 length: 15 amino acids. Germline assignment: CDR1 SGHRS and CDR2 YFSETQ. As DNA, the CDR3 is TGTGCCAGCAGGAGGGACAGCGCCTTGAACACTGAAGCTTTCTTT. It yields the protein CASRRDSALNTEAFF. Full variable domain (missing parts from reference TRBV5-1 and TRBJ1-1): KAGVTQTPRYLIKTRGQQVTLSCSPISGHRSVSWYQQTPGQGLQFLFEYFSETQRNKGNFPGRFSGRQFSNSRSEMNVSTLELGDSALYLCASRRDSALNTEAFFGQGTRLTVV.

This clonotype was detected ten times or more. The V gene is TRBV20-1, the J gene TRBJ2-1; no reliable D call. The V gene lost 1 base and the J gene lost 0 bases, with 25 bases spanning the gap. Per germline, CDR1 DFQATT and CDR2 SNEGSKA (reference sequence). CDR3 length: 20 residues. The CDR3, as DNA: TGCAGTGCTAGAGCCTTACAACCCCCTTCCCCACAGAGCTCCTACAATGAGCAGTTCTTC. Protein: CSARALQPPSPQSSYNEQFF.

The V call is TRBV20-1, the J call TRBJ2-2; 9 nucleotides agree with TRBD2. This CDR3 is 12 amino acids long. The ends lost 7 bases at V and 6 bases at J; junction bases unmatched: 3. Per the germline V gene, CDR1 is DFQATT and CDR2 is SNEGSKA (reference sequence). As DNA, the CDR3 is TGCAGTGGGGCGGGGGGGGCCGGGGAGCTGTTTTTT. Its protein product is CSGAGGAGELFF.